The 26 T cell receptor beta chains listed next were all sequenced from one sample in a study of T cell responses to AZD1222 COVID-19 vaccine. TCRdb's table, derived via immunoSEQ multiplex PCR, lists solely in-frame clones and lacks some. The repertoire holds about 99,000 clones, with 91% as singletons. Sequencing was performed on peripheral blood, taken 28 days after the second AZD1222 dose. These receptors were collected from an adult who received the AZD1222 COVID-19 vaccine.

In nucleotides, the CDR3 is TGTGCCAGCAGCTTTCGGATCGGGGGGGAGAGCACAGATACGCAGTATTTT. Translated, it gives CASSFRIGGESTDTQYF. The V gene is TRBV11-2, the J gene TRBJ2-3; TRBD2 aligns across 8 bases. V dropped 3 bases and J dropped 0; count of bases not matched to a gene: 8. The CDR3 sequence is 17 residues long. The germline CDR1 and CDR2 sequences are SGHAT and FQNNGV.

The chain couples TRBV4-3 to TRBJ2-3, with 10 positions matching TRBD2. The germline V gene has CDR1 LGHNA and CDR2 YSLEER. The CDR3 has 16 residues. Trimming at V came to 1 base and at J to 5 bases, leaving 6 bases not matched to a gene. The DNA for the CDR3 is TGCGCCAGCAGCCAAGCGGGACAGCGGGGGGGAGATACGCAGTATTTT. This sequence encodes CASSQAGQRGGDTQYF.

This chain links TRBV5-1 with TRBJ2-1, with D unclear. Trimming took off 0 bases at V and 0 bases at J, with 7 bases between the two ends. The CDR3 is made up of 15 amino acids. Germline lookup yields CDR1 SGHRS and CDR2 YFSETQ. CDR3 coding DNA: TGCGCCAGCAGCTTGGATGCCAGCTCCTACAATGAGCAGTTCTTC. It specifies CASSLDASSYNEQFF.

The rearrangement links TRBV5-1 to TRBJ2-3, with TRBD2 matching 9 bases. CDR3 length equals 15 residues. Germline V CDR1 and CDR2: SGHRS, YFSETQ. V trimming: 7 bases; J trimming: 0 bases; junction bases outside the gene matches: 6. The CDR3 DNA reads TGCGCCAGCGCCGAAGCGGGGGGTAGCACAGATACGCAGTATTTT. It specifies CASAEAGGSTDTQYF. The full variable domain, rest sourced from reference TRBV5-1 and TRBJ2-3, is KAGVTQTPRYLIKTRGQQVTLSCSPISGHRSVSWYQQTPGQGLQFLFEYFSETQRNKGNFPGRFSGRQFSNSRSEMNVSTLELGDSALYLCASAEAGGSTDTQYFGPGTRLTVL.

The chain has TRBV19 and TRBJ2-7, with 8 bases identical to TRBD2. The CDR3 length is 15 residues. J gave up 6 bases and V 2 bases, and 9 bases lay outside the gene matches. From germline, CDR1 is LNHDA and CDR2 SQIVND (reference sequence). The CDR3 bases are TGTGCCAGTAGTATAACTTCAGCGGGAGCTAGCGAGCAGTACTTC. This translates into CASSITSAGASEQYF.

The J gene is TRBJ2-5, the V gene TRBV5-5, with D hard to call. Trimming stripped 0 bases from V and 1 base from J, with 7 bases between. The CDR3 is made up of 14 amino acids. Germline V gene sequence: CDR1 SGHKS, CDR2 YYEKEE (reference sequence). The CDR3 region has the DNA TGTGCCAGCAGCTTGGGACGGCTCCAAGAGACCCAGTACTTC. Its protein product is CASSLGRLQETQYF.

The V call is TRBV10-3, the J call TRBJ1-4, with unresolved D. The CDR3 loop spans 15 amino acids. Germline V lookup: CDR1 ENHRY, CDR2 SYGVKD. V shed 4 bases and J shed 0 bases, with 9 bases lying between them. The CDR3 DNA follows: TGTGCCATCAGTGCATCCCTAGCAACTAATGAAAAACTGTTTTTT. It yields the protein CAISASLATNEKLFF.

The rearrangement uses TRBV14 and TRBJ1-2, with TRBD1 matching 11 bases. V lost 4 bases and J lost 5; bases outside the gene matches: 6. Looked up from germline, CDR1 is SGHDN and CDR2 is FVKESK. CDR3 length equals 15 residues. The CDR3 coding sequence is TGTGCCAGCAGCCTACCCGGGACAGGGGGTTATGGCTACACCTTC. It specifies CASSLPGTGGYGYTF. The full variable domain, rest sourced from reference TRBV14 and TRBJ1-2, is EAGVTQFPSHSVIEKGQTVTLRCDPISGHDNLYWYRRVMGKEIKFLLHFVKESKQDESGMPNNRFLAERTGGTYSTLKVQPAELEDSGVYFCASSLPGTGGYGYTFGSGTRLTVV.

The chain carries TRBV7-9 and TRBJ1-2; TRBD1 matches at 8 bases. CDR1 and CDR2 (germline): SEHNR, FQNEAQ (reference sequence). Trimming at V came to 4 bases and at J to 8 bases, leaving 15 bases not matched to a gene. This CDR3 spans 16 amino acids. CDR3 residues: CASSSLDRAALGGYTF. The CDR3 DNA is TGTGCCAGCAGCTCCCTGGACAGGGCCGCCCTTGGAGGCTACACCTTC.

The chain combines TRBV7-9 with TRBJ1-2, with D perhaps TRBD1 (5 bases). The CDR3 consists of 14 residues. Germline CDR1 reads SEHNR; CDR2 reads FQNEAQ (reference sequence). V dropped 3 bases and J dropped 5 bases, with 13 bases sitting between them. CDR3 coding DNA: TGTGCCAGCAGCTTCGGGGAGGGGCCATATGGCTACACCTTC. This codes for CASSFGEGPYGYTF.

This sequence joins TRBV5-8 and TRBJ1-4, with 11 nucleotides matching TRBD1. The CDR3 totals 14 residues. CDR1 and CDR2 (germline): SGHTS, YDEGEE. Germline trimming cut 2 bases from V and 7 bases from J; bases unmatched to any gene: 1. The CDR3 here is CASSFGTGGEKLFF. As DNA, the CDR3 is TGTGCCAGCAGCTTTGGGACAGGGGGTGAAAAACTGTTTTTT.

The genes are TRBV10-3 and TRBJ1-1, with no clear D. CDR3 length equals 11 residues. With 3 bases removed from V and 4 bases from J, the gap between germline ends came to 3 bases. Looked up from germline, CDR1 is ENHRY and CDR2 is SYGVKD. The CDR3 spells CAISESTEAFF. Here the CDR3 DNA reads TGTGCCATCAGTGAAAGCACTGAAGCTTTCTTT.

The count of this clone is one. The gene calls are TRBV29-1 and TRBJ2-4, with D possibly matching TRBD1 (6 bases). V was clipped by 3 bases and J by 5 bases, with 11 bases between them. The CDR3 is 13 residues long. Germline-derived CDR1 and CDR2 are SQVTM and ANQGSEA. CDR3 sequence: CSVEWSGENIQYF. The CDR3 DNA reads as TGCAGCGTTGAGTGGTCAGGGGAAAACATTCAGTACTTC.

The CDR3 region is CASTQTGPGEGELFF. For the CDR3, the DNA is TGTGCCAGCACCCAGACAGGGCCCGGGGAAGGGGAGCTGTTTTTT. The chain uses TRBV5-4 and TRBJ2-2; 7 bases line up with TRBD1. CDR1 and CDR2 from the germline V gene are SGHNT and YYREEE (reference sequence). With 6 bases clipped from V and 8 bases from J, the junction kept 13 bases outside the gene matches. The CDR3 has 15 amino acids.

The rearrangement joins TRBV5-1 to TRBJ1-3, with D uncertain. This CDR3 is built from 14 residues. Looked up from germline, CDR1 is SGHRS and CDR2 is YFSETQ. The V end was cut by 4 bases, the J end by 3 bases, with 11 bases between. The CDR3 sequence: CASSQSRFGNTIYF. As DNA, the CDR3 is TGCGCCAGCAGCCAGAGCCGATTTGGAAACACCATATATTTT.

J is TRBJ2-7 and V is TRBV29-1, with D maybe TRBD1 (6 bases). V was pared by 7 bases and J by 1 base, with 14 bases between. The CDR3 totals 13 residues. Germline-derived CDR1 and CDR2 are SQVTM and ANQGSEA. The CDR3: CSAIHGQSYEQYF. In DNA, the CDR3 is TGCAGCGCCATACATGGACAGTCCTACGAGCAGTACTTC.

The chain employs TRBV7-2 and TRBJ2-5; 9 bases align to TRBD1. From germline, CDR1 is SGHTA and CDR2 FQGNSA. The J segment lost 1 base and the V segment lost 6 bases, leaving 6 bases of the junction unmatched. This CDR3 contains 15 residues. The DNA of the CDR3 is TGTGCCAGCAGTACAGGGGGCGCATCCCAAGAGACCCAGTACTTC. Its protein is CASSTGGASQETQYF.

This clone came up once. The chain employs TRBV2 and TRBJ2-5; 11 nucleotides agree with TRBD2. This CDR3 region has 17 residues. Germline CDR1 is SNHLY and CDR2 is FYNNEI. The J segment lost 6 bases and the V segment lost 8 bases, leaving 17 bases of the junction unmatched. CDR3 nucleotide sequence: TGTGCCAGCGGTTCACTAGCGGGAGTTATGGCGGGAAAGACCCAGTACTTC. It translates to CASGSLAGVMAGKTQYF. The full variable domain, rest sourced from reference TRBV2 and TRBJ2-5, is EPEVTQTPSHQVTQMGQEVILRCVPISNHLYFYWYRQILGQKVEFLVSFYNNEISEKSEIFDDQFSVERPDGSNFTLKIRSTKLEDSAMYFCASGSLAGVMAGKTQYFGPGTRLLVL.

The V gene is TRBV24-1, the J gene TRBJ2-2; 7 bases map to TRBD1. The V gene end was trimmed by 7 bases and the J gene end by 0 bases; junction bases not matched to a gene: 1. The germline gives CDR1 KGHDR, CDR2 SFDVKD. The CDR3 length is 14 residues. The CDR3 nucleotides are TGTGCCACCAGGGGACAGACGAACACCGGGGAGCTGTTTTTT. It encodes CATRGQTNTGELFF.

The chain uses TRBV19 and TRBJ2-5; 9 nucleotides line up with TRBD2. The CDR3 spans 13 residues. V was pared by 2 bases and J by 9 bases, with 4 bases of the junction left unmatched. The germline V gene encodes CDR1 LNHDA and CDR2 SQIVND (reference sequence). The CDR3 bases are TGTGCCAGTAGTATACCTAGCGGGAAGGCCCAGTACTTC. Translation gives CASSIPSGKAQYF.

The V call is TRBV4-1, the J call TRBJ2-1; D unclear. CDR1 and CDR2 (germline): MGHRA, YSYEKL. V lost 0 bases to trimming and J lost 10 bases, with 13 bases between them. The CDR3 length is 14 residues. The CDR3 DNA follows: TGCGCCAGCAGCCAAGATGATGACACGGAAGAGCAGTTCTTC. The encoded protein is CASSQDDDTEEQFF.

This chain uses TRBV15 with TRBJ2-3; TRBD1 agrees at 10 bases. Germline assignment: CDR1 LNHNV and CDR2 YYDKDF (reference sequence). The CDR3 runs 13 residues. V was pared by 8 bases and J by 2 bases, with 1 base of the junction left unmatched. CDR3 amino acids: CATGQGDTDTQYF. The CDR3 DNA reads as TGTGCCACCGGACAGGGGGACACAGATACGCAGTATTTT.

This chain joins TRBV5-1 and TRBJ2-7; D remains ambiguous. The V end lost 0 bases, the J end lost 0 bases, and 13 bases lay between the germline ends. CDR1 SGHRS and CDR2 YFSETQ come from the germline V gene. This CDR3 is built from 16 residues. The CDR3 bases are TGCGCCAGCAGCTTGGGACTTGGGAACCCCTCCTACGAGCAGTACTTC. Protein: CASSLGLGNPSYEQYF.

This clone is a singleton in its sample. This chain's CDR3 is CASSPRQGQGDTQYF. For the CDR3, the DNA is TGTGCCAGCAGCCCGAGACAGGGGCAGGGAGATACGCAGTATTTT. The chain employs TRBV5-4 and TRBJ2-3, with 8 bases lining up with TRBD1. CDR1 is SGHNT, CDR2 YYREEE, per germline (reference sequence). This CDR3 has 15 residues. The junction had 9 bases not matched to a gene; V was cut back by 4 bases and J by 5 bases.

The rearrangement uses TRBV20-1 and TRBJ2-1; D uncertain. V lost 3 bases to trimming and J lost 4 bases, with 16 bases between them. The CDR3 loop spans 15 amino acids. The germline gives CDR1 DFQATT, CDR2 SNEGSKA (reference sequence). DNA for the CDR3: TGCAGTGCTAGTCCGGCTAGTGGGGTGTACAATGAGCAGTTCTTC. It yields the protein CSASPASGVYNEQFF.

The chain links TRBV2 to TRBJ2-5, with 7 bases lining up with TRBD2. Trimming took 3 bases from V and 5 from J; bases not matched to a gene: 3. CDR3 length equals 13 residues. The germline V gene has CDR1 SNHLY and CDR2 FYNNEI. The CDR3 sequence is CASSDGGGETQYF. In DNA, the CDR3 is TGTGCCAGCAGTGACGGGGGAGGGGAGACCCAGTACTTC.